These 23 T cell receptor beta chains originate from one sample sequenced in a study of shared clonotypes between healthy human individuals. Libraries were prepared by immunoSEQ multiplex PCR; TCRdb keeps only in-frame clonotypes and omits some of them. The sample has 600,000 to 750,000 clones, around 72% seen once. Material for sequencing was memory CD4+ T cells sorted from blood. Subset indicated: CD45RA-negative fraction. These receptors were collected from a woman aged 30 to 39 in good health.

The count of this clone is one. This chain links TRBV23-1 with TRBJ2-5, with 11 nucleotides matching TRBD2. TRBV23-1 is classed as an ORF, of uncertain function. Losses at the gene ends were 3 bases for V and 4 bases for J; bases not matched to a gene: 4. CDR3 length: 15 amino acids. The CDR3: CASSHGLAGGETQYF. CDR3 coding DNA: TGCGCCAGCAGTCACGGACTAGCGGGTGGAGAGACCCAGTACTTC.

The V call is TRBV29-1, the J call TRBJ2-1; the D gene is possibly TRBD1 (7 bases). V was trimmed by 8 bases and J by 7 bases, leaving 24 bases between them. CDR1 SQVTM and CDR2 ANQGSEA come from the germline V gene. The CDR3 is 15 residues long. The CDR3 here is CSHSRRDSRRNEQFF. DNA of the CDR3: TGCAGCCATTCTAGGCGGGACAGTAGGCGTAATGAGCAGTTCTTC.

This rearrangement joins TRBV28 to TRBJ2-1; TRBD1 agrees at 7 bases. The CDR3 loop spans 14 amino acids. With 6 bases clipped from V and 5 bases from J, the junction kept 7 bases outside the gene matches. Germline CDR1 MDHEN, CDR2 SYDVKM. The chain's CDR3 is CASRRHTGDNEQFF. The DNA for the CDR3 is TGTGCCAGCAGACGACACACAGGGGACAATGAGCAGTTCTTC.

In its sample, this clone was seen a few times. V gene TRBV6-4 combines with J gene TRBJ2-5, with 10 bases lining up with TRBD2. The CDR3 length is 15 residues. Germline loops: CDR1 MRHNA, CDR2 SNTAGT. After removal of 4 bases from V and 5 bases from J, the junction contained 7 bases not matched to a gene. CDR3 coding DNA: TGTGCCAGCAGTGCTAGCGGGAGTGGTCGGGAGACCCAGTACTTC. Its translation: CASSASGSGRETQYF.

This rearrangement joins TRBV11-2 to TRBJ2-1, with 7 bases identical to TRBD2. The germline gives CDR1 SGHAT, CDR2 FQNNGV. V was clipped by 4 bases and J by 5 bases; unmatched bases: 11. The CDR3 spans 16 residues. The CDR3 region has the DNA TGTGCCAGCAGCTCCGCAACCGGGAGGTCCCACAATGAGCAGTTCTTC. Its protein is CASSSATGRSHNEQFF.

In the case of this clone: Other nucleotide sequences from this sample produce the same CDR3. CDR3 nucleotide sequence: TGCGCCAGCAGCTTGTGGGACAGAGAATATGGCTACACCTTC. Translating gives CASSLWDREYGYTF. The chain has TRBV5-1 and TRBJ1-2; 7 nucleotides agree with TRBD1. After removal of 1 base from V and 5 bases from J, the junction contained 5 bases not matched to a gene. This CDR3 comprises 14 residues. Germline assignment: CDR1 SGHRS and CDR2 YFSETQ.

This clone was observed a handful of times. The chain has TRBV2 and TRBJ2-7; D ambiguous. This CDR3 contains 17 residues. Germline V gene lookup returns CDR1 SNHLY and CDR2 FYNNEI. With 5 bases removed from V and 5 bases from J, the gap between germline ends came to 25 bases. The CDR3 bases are TGTGCCAGCAGTCGCCCGGCTTCTGGCGTGGTGTCCCACGAGCAGTACTTC. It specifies CASSRPASGVVSHEQYF.

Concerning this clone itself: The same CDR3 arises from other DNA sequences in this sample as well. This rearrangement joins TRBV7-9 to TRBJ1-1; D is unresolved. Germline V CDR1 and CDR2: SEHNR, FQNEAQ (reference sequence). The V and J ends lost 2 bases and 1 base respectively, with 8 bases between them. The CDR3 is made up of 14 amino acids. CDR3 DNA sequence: TGTGCCAGCAGCTTAACCGGAGGGAACACTGAAGCTTTCTTT. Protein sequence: CASSLTGGNTEAFF.

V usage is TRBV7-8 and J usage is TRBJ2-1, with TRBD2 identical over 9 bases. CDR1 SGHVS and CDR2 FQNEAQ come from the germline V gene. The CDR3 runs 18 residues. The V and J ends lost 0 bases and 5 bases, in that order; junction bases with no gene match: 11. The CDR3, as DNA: TGTGCCAGCAGCTTAGCCACCGGGAGACTAGCGGAAGACAATGAGCAGTTCTTC. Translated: CASSLATGRLAEDNEQFF.

The CDR3 is CASSYGTAHQETQYF. CDR3 coding DNA: TGTGCCAGCAGCTACGGGACAGCGCACCAAGAGACCCAGTACTTC. The chain has TRBV5-4 and TRBJ2-5, with 7 nucleotides matching TRBD1. Germline assignment: CDR1 SGHNT and CDR2 YYREEE (reference sequence). V gave up 3 bases and J gave up 0 bases; unmatched junction bases: 5. This CDR3 has 15 amino acids.

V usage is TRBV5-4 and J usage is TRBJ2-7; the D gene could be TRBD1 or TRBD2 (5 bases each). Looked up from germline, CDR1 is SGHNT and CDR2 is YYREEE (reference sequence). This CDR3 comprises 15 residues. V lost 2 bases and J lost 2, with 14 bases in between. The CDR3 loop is CASSFRGTSTYEQYF. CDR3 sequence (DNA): TGTGCCAGCAGCTTTAGAGGGACGAGTACCTACGAGCAGTACTTC.

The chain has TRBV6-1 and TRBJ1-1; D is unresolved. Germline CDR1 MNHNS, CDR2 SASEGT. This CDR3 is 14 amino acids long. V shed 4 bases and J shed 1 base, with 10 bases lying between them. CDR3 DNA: TGTGCCAGCAGTGGGATGTACCCGAACACTGAAGCTTTCTTT. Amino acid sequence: CASSGMYPNTEAFF.

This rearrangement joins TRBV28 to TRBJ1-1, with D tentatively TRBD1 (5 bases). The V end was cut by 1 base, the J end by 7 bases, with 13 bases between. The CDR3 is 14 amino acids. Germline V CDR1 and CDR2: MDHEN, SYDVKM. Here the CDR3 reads CASSLLGEWDEAFF. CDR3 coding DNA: TGTGCCAGCAGTTTATTAGGGGAATGGGATGAAGCTTTCTTT.

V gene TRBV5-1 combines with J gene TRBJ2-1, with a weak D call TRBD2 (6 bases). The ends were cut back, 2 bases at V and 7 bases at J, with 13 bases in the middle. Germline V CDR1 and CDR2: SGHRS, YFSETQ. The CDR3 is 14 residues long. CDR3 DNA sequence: TGCGCCAGCAGCTTCGGGGAGGTAGCGAATGAGCAGTTCTTC. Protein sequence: CASSFGEVANEQFF.

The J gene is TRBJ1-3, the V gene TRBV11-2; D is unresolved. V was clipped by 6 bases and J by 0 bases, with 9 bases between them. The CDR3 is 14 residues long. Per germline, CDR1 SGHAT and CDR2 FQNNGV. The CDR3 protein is CASSFGASGNTIYF. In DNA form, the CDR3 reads TGTGCCAGCAGTTTTGGCGCCTCTGGAAACACCATATATTTT.

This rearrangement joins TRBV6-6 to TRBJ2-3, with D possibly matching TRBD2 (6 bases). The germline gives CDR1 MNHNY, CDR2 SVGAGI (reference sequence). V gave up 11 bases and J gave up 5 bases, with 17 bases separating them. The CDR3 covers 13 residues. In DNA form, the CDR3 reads TGTGCCGCGGAGACTGGAGGGGAAGATACGCAGTATTTT. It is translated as CAAETGGEDTQYF.

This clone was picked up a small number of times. In DNA form, the CDR3 reads TGCGCCAGCAGCCAAGGACTAGCGGGAGGGATCAGGGAGACCCAGTACTTC. Translation: CASSQGLAGGIRETQYF. The rearrangement links TRBV4-1 to TRBJ2-5; 14 bases match TRBD2. The CDR3 spans 17 residues. The V segment lost 1 base and the J segment 5 bases; nucleotides outside the gene matches: 6. Germline CDR1 is MGHRA and CDR2 is YSYEKL.

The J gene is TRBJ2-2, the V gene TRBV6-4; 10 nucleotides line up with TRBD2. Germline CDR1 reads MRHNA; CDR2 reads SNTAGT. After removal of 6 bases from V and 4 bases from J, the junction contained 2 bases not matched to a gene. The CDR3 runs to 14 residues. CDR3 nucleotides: TGTGCCAGCAGGGTAGCGGGAGGCACCGGGGAGCTGTTTTTT. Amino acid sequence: CASRVAGGTGELFF.

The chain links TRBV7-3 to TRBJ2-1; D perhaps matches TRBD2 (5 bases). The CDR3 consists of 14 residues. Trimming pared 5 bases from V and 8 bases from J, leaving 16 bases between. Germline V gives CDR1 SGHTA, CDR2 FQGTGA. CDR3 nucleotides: TGTGCCAGCAGCCCCTCTAGCCTGCCGGATGAGCAGTTCTTC. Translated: CASSPSSLPDEQFF.

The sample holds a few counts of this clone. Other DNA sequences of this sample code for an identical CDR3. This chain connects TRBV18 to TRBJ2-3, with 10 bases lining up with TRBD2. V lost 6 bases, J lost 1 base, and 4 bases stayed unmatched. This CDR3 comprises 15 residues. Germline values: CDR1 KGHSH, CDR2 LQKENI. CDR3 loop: CASSLAGARTDTQYF. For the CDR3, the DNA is TGTGCCAGCTCGCTAGCGGGAGCGCGCACAGATACGCAGTATTTT.

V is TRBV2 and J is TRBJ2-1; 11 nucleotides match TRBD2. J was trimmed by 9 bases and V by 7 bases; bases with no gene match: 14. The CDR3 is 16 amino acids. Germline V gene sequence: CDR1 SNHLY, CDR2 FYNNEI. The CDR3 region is CASNARGLAGALEQFF. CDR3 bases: TGTGCCAGCAATGCCAGAGGACTAGCGGGTGCTCTTGAGCAGTTCTTC.

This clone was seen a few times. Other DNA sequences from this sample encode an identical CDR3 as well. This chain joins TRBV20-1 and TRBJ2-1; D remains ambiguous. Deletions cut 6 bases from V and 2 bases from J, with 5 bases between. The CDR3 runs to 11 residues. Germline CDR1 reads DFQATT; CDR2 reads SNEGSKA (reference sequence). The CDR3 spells CSARAYNEQFF. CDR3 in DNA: TGCAGTGCCCGTGCCTACAATGAGCAGTTCTTC.

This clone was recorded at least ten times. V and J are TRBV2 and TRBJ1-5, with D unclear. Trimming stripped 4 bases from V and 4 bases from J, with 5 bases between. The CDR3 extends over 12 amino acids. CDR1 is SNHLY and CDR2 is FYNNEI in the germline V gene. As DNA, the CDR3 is TGTGCCAGCAGTGGACCTAATCAGCCCCAGCATTTT. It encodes CASSGPNQPQHF.